The present T cell receptor (beta chain) was sequenced within a study of CD8 T cells in Susac syndrome. Study-level points and caveats: The authors found no clonal expansion in Susac syndrome CD4+ T cell repertoires.

Of note for this clonotype: Its target is unknown.

Trimming cost V 1 base and J 1 base, with 10 bases left between them. Germline V gene lookup returns CDR1 DFQATT and CDR2 SNEGSKA (reference sequence). The CDR3 runs 15 residues. Roughly 0.45 to 1 ug RNA was reverse transcribed with random hexamers. The TCR beta CDR3 was amplified by immunoSEQ multiplex PCR across 54 Vbeta, 13 Jbeta. TCRdb re-called the immunoSEQ multiplex PCR reads through MiXCR, storing one row per CDR3 protein. The sample has 150,000 to 160,000 distinct CDR3 sequences, 85% to 95% seen once; the top ten hold 0.15% to 0.2%. Sequenced sample: CD4+ T cells from PBMCs. This chain links TRBV20-1 with TRBJ2-2; D is possibly TRBD1 (6 bases). The TCR originated in a human donor with Susac syndrome. The CDR3 region has the DNA TGCAGTGCTAGAGCTAGGACAGTGAACACCGGGGAGCTGTTTTTT. This codes for CSARARTVNTGELFF.